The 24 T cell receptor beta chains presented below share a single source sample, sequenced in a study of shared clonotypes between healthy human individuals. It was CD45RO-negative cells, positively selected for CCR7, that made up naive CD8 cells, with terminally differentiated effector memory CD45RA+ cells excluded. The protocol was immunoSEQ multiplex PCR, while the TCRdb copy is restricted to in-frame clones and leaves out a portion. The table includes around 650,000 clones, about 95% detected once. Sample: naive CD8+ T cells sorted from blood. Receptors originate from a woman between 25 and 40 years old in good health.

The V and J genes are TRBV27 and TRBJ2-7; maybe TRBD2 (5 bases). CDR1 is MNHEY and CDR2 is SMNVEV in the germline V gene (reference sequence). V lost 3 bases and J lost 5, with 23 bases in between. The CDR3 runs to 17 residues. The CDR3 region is CASSFRPGRTRAHEQYF. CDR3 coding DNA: TGTGCCAGCAGTTTTCGCCCCGGACGCACGAGGGCCCACGAGCAGTACTTC.

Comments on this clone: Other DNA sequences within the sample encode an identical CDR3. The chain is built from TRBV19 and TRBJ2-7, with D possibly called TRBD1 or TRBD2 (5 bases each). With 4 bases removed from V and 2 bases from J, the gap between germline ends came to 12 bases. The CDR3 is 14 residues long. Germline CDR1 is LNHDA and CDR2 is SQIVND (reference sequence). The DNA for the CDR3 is TGTGCCAGTAGTAGCCGGGACGGACCCTACGAGCAGTACTTC. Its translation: CASSSRDGPYEQYF.

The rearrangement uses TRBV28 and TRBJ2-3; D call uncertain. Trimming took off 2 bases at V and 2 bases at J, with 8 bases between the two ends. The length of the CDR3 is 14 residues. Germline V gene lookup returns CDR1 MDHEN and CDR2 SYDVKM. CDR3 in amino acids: CASSLPGSTDTQYF. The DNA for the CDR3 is TGTGCCAGCAGTTTACCAGGATCCACAGATACGCAGTATTTT.

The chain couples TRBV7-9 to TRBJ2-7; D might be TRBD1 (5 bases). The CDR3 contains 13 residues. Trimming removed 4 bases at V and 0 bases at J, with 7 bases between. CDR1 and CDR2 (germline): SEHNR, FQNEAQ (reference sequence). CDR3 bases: TGTGCCAGCAGCTATCAGGGCTCCTACGAGCAGTACTTC. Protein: CASSYQGSYEQYF.

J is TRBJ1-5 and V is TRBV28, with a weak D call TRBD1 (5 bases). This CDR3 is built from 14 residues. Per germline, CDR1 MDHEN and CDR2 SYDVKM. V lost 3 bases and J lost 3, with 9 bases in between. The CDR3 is CASSFRVPNQPQHF. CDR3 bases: TGTGCCAGCAGTTTCAGGGTACCCAATCAGCCCCAGCATTTT.

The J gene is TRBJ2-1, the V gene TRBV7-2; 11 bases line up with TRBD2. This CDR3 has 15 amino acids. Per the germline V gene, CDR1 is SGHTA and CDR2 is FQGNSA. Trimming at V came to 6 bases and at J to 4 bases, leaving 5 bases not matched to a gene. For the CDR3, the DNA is TGTGCCAGCAGTCTTATAGCGGGAGGGTACAATGAGCAGTTCTTC. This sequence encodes CASSLIAGGYNEQFF.

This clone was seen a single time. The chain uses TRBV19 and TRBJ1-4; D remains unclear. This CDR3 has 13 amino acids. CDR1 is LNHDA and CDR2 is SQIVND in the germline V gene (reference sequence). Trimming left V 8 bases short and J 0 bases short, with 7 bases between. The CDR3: CASERTTNEKLFF. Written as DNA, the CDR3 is TGTGCCAGTGAGAGGACAACTAATGAAAAACTGTTTTTT.

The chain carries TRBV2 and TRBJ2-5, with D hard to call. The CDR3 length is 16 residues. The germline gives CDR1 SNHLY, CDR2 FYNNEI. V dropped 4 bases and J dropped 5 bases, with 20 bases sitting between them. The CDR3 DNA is TGTGCCAGCAGTGGCCTCGGCGGTAGGTCGGTGGAGACCCAGTACTTC. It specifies CASSGLGGRSVETQYF.

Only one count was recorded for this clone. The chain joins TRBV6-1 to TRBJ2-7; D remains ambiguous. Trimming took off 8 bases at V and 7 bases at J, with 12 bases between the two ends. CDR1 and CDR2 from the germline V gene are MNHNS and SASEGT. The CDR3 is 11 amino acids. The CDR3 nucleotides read TGTGCCAGCGGAAATTTTTGGGAGCAGTACTTC. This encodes CASGNFWEQYF.

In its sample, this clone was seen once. The CDR3 region has the DNA TGTGCCAGCAGCTTTATACAGGGCCTCTACTCTGGGGCCAACGTCCTGACTTTC. Its translation is CASSFIQGLYSGANVLTF. This rearrangement joins TRBV12-1 to TRBJ2-6; TRBD1, the D gene given by the table, was not confirmed from the DNA. TRBV12-1 is a pseudogene segment. The CDR3 is made up of 18 amino acids.

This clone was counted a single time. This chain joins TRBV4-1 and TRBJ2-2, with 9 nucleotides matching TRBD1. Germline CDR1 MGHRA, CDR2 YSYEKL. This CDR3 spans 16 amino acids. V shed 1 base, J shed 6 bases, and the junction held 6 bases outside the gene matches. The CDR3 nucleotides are TGCGCCAGCAGCCAAGGGGTGACAGGGGGTCCCGGGGAGCTGTTTTTT. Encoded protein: CASSQGVTGGPGELFF.

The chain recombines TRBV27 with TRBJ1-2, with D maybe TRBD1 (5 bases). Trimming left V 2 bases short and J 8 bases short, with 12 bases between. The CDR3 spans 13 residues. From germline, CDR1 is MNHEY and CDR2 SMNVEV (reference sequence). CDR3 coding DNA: TGTGCCAGCAGTTTAGGGGGGACCGGAGGCTACACCTTC. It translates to CASSLGGTGGYTF.

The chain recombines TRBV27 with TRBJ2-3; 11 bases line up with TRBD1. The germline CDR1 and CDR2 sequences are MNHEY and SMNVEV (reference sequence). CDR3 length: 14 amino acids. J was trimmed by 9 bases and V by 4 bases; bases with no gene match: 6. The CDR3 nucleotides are TGTGCCAGCAGTTCGGGACAGGGGGGTTCGACGCAGTATTTT. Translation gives CASSSGQGGSTQYF.

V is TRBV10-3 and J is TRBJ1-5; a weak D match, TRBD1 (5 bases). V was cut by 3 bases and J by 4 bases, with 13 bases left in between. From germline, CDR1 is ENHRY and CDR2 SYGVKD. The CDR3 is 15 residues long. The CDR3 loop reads CAISETTAINQPQHF. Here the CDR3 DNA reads TGTGCCATCAGTGAAACGACAGCGATTAATCAGCCCCAGCATTTT.

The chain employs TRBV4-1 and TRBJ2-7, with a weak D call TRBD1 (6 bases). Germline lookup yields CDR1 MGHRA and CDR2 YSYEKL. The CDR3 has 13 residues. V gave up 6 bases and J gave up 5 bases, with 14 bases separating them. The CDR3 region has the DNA TGCGCCAGCAGTTCCATCAGGGGAAACGAGCAGTACTTC. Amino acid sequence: CASSSIRGNEQYF.

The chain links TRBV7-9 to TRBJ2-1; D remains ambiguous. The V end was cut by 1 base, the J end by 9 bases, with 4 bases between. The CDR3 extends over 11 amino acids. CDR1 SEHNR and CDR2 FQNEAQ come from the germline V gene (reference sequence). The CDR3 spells CASSLGVEQFF. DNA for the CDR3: TGTGCCAGCAGCTTAGGGGTTGAGCAGTTCTTC.

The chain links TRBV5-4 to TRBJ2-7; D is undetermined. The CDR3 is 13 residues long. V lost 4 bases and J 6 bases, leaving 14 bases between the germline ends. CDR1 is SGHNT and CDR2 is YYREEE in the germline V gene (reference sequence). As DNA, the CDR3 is TGTGCCAGCAGCCCCTCGGTTAATCCCGAGCAGTACTTC. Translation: CASSPSVNPEQYF.

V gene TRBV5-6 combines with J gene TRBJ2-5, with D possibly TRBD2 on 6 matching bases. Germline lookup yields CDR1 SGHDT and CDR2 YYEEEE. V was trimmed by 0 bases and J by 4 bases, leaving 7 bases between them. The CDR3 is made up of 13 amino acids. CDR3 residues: CASSLGAGETQYF. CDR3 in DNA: TGTGCCAGCAGCTTGGGAGCGGGAGAGACCCAGTACTTC.

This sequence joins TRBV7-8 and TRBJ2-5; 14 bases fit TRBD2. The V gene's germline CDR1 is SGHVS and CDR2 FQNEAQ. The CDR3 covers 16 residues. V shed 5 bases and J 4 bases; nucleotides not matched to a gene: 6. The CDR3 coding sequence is TGTGCCAGCAGCCCGGGACTAGCGGGAGTTAGAGAGACCCAGTACTTC. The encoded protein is CASSPGLAGVRETQYF.

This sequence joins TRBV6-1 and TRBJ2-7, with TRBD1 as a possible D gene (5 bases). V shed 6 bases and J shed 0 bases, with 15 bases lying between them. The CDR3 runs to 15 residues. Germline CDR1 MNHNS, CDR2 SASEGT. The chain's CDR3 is CASRLTQVSSYEQYF. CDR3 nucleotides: TGTGCCAGCAGACTAACACAGGTTAGCTCCTACGAGCAGTACTTC.

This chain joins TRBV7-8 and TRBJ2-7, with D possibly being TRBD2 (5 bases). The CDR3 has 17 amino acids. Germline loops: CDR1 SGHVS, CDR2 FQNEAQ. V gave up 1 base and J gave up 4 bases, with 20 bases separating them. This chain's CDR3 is CASSLGPGLRVGYEQYF. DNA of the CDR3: TGTGCCAGCAGCTTAGGACCGGGTTTGCGGGTGGGATACGAGCAGTACTTC.

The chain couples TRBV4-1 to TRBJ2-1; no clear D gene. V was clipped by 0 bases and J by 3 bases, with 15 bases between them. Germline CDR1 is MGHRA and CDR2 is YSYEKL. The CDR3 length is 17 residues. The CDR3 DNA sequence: TGCGCCAGCAGCCAAGAGGGGTGGACGAATGTCTACAATGAGCAGTTCTTC. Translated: CASSQEGWTNVYNEQFF.

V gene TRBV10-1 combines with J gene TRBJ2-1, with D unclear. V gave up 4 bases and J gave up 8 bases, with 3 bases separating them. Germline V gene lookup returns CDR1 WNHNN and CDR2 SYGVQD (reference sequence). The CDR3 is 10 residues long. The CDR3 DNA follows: TGCGCCAGCAGTGTCCATGAGCAGTTCTTC. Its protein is CASSVHEQFF.

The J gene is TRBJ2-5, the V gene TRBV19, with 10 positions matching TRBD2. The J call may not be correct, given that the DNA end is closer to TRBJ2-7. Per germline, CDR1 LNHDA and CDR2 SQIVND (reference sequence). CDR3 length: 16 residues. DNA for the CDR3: TGTGCCAGTAGTATTAAAACTAGCGGGATCTCCTACGAGCAGTACTTC. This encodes CASSIKTSGISYEQYF.